The table lists the clone carrying this T cell receptor beta chain with a count of one. The data originate from a study of technical replicates of blood from a few donors. The data were produced by immunoSEQ multiplex PCR, yet TCRdb's version contains in-frame clones alone and is incomplete. The sample records roughly 100,000 clones, 85% to 95% being singletons. Germline-derived CDR1 and CDR2 are SGHRS and YFSETQ. Trimming at V came to 3 bases and at J to 4 bases, leaving 4 bases not matched to a gene. This CDR3 has 13 residues. V gene TRBV5-1 combines with J gene TRBJ2-7; 7 positions agree with TRBD2. The clonotype originates from a human donor in good health. Input material: T cells isolated from PBMCs. DNA of the CDR3: TGCGCCAGCAGCTACGTAGCGGGTTACGAGCAGTACTTC. This encodes CASSYVAGYEQYF.